This TCR beta chain was sequenced in a study of blood T cell repertoires in COVID-19. Study-wide context: The United States, Italy and Spain were the sources of the acute and convalescent COVID-19 samples.

Original processing methods: Reference gene primer amplification yielded estimated nucleated cell counts. Profiling relied on immunoSEQ multiplex PCR, and the TCRdb table lists in-frame clones only, not all of them. The V and J calls and clone size are taken from that table; D and trimming were inferred from the DNA. Of 150,000 or so clones in the sample, roughly 84% were seen once. The CDR3 has 18 residues. Trimming took 6 bases from V and 2 from J; bases not matched to a gene: 12. The germline CDR1 and CDR2 sequences are MDHEN and SYDVKM. Sample: peripheral blood. The chain carries TRBV28 and TRBJ1-6; 8 bases are shared with TRBD1. The origin of this receptor is a woman in her 50s with acute or convalescent COVID-19. The CDR3 protein is CASRDTLGQGTYNSPLHF. DNA for the CDR3: TGTGCCAGCAGAGACACCCTTGGACAGGGAACCTATAATTCACCCCTCCACTTT.